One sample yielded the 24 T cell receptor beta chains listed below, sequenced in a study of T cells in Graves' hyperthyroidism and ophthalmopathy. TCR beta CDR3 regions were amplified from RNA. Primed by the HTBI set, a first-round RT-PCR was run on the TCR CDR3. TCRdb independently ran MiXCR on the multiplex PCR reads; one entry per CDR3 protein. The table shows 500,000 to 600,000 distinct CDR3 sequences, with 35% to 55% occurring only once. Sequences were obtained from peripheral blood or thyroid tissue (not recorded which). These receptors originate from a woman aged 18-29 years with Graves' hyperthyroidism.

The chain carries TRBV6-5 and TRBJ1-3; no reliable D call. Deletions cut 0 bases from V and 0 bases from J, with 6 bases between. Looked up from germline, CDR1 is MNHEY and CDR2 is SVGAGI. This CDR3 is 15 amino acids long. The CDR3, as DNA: TGTGCCAGCAGTTACTCGACCAGCTCTGGAAACACCATATATTTT. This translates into CASSYSTSSGNTIYF.

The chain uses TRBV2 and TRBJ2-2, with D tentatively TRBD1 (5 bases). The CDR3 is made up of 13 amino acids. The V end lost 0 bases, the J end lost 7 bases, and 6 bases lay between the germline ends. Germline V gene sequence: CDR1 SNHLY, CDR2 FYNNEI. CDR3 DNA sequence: TGTGCCAGCAGTGAAGCGGGGCTCGGGGAGCTGTTTTTT. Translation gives CASSEAGLGELFF.

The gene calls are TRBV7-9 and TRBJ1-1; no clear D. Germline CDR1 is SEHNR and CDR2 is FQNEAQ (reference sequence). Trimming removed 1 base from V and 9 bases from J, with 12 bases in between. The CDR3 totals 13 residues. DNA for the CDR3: TGTGCCAGCAGCTTAGTTGAAGGGCTGCAAGCTTTCTTT. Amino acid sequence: CASSLVEGLQAFF.

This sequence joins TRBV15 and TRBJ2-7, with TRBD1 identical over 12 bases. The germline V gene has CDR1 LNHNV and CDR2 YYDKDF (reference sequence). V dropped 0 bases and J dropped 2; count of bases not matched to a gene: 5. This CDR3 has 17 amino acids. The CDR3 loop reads CATSRDRDRGRAYEQYF. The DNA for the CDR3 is TGTGCCACCAGCAGAGATAGGGACAGGGGGCGTGCCTACGAGCAGTACTTC.

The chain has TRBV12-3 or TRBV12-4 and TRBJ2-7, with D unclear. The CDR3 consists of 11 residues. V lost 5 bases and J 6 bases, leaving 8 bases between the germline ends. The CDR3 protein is CASSPELEQYF. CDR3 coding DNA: TGTGCCAGCAGTCCCGAACTCGAGCAGTACTTC.

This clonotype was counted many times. The CDR3 DNA sequence: TGTGCCAGCAGCTTAACCTGGCAGACCGAAGACCAGTACTTC. The encoded protein is CASSLTWQTEDQYF. The rearrangement links TRBV7-9 to TRBJ2-5; D call uncertain. This CDR3 spans 14 amino acids. Germline V gene data show CDR1 as SEHNR and CDR2 as FQNEAQ (reference sequence). V lost 2 bases, J lost 10 bases, and 17 bases lay in between.

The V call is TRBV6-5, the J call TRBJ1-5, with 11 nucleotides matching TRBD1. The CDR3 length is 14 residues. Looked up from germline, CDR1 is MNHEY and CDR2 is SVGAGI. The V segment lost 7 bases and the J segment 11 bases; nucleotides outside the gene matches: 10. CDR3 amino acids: CASMRTGGLETQHF. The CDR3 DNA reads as TGTGCCAGCATGAGGACAGGGGGCTTGGAGACCCAGCATTTT.

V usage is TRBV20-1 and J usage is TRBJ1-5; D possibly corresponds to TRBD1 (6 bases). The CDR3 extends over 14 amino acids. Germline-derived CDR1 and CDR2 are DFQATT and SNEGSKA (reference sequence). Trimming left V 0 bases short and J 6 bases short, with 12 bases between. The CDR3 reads CSARDRGGSQPQHF. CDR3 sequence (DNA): TGCAGTGCTAGAGACAGGGGAGGAAGTCAGCCCCAGCATTTT.

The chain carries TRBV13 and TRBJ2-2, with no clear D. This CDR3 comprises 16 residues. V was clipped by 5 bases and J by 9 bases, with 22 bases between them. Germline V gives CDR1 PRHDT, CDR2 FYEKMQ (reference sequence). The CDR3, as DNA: TGTGCCAGCAGCCAGTATAAAGTACGCGGCAACAGGGAGCTGTTTTTT. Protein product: CASSQYKVRGNRELFF. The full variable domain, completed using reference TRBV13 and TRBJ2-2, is AAGVIQSPRHLIKEKRETATLKCYPIPRHDTVYWYQQGPGQDPQFLISFYEKMQSDKGSIPDRFSAQQFSDYHSELNMSSLELGDSALYFCASSQYKVRGNRELFFGEGSRLTVL.

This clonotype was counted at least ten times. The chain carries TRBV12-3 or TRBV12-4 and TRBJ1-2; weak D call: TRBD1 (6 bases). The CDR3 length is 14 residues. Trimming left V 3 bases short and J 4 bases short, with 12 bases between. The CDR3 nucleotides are TGTGCCAGCAGTTTCCGCAGGGGCAGCTATGGCTACACCTTC. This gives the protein CASSFRRGSYGYTF.

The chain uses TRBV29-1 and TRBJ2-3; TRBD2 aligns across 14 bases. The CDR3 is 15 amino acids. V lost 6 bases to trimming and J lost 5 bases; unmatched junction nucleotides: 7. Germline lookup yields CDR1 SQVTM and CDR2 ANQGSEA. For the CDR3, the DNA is TGCAGCGTCGGGACTAGCGGGAGAGTGAGAGATACGCAGTATTTT. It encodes CSVGTSGRVRDTQYF.

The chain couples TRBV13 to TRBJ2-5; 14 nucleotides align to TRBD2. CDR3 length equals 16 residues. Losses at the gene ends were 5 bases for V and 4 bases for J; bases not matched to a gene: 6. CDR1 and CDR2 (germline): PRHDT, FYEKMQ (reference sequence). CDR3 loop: CASSTRLAGGPETQYF. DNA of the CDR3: TGTGCCAGCAGCACCCGACTAGCGGGAGGGCCAGAGACCCAGTACTTC.

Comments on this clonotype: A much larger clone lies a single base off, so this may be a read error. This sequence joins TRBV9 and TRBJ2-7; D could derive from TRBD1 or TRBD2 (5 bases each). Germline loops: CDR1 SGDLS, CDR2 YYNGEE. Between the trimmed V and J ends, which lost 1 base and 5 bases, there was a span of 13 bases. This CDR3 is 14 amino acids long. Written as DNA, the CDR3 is TGTGCCAGCAGCGTATTGGGCAGGGACCACGAGCAGTACTTC. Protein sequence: CASSVLGRDHEQYF.

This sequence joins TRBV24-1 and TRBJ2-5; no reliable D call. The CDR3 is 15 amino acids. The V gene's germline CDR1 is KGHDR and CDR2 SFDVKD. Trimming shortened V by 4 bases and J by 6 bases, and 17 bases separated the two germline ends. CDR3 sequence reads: CATSDQRTIGQTQYF. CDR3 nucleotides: TGTGCCACCAGTGACCAAAGGACGATCGGGCAGACCCAGTACTTC.

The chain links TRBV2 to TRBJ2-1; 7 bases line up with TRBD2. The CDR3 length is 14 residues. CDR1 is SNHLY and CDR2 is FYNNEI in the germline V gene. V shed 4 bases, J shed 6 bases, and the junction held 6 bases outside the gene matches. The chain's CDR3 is CASSGESGANEQFF. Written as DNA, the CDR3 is TGTGCCAGCAGTGGGGAAAGCGGGGCCAATGAGCAGTTCTTC.

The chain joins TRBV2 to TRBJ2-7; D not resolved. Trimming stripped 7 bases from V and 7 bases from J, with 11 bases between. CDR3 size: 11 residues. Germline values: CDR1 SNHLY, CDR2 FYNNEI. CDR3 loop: CASNTHNEQYF. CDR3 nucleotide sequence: TGTGCCAGCAACACACACAATGAGCAGTACTTC.

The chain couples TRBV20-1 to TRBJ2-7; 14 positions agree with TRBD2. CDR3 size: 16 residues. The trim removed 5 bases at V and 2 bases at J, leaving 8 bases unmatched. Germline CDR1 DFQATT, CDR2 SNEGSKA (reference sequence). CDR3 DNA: TGCAGTGCTGACCTAGGGACTAGCGGGAGTACCTACGAGCAGTACTTC. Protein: CSADLGTSGSTYEQYF.

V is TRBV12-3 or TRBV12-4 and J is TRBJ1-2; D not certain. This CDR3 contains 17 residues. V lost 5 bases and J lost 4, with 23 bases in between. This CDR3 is CASSLLSGTGEGYGYTF. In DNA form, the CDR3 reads TGTGCCAGCAGTCTACTGAGCGGCACCGGGGAAGGCTATGGCTACACCTTC.

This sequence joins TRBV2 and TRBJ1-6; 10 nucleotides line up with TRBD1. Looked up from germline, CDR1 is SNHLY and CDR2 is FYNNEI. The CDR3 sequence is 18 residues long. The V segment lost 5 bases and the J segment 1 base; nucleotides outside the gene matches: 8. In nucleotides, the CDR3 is TGTGCCAGCAGTTTACTCGGGACAGGGGCTTCCTATAATTCACCCCTCCACTTT. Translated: CASSLLGTGASYNSPLHF.

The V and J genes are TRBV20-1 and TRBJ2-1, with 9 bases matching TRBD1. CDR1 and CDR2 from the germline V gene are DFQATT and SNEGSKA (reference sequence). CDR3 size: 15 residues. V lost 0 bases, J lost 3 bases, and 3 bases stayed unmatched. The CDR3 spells CSARDPGQGYNEQFF. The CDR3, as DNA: TGCAGTGCTAGAGACCCGGGACAGGGCTACAATGAGCAGTTCTTC.

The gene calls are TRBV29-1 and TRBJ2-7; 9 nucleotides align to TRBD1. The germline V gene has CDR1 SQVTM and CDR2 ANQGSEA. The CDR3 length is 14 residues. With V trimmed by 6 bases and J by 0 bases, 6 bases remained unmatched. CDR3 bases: TGCAGCGTCATCGGGACAGGGAGCTCCTACGAGCAGTACTTC. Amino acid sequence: CSVIGTGSSYEQYF.

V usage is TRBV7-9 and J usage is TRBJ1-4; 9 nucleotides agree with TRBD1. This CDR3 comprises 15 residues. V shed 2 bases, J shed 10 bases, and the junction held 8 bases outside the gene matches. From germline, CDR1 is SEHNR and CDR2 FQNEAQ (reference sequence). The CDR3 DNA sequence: TGTGCCAGCAGCTTACCGGGACAGGGTCTCGTAAAACTGTTTTTT. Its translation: CASSLPGQGLVKLFF.

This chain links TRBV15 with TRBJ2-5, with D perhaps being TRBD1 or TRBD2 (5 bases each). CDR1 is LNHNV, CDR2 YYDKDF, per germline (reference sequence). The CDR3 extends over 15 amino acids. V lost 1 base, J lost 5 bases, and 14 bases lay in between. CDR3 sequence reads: CATSRVAQGLETQYF. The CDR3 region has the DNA TGTGCCACCAGCAGAGTAGCGCAGGGCTTGGAGACCCAGTACTTC.

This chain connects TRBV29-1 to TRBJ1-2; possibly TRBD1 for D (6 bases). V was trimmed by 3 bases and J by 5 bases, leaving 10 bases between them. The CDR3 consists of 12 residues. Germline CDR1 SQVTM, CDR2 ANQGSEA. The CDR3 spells CSVEQGPYGYTF. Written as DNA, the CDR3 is TGCAGCGTTGAGCAGGGGCCATATGGCTACACCTTC.